These 18 T cell receptor beta chains came from one sample sequenced in a study of cytomegalovirus exposure and HLA in healthy donors. A multiplex PCR was run with 60 Vbeta primers and 13 Jbeta primers. Here immunoSEQ multiplex PCR was the method, and the copy in TCRdb shows in-frame clones only, minus some. This sample has about 150,000 clones, with about four fifths found just once. Material for sequencing was PBMCs. The source of these receptors is a man younger than 35 in good health and CMV-seronegative.

The chain uses TRBV27 and TRBJ1-1; no clear D gene. Germline V gives CDR1 MNHEY, CDR2 SMNVEV (reference sequence). The CDR3 totals 13 residues. Trimming took 5 bases from V and 6 from J, leaving 13 bases between them. The CDR3: CASSTNIRAEAFF. As DNA, the CDR3 is TGTGCCAGCAGTACCAATATCCGGGCTGAAGCTTTCTTT.

The J gene is TRBJ2-5, the V gene TRBV18, with 9 bases fitting TRBD1. The length of the CDR3 is 14 residues. Germline V gene data show CDR1 as KGHSH and CDR2 as LQKENI. V gave up 3 bases and J gave up 5 bases; unmatched junction bases: 4. The CDR3 spells CASSPLGTGETQYF. DNA for the CDR3: TGTGCCAGCTCACCGCTCGGGACAGGGGAGACCCAGTACTTC.

The V gene is TRBV9, the J gene TRBJ2-1; the match to TRBD2 covers 7 bases. The germline V gene has CDR1 SGDLS and CDR2 YYNGEE. V dropped 4 bases and J dropped 8; count of bases not matched to a gene: 6. The CDR3 is 13 amino acids. The CDR3, as DNA: TGTGCCAGCAGCCCCGGGGGGAGGCATGAGCAGTTCTTC. Protein: CASSPGGRHEQFF.

The chain is built from TRBV13 and TRBJ1-1; no reliable D call. CDR1 PRHDT and CDR2 FYEKMQ come from the germline V gene (reference sequence). V was pared by 2 bases and J by 3 bases, with 10 bases between. The CDR3 totals 14 residues. This CDR3 is CASSLRGGHTEAFF. The CDR3 coding sequence is TGTGCCAGCAGCTTACGGGGAGGGCACACTGAAGCTTTCTTT. The variable domain in full, with the rest retrieved from reference TRBV13 and TRBJ1-1, is AAGVIQSPRHLIKEKRETATLKCYPIPRHDTVYWYQQGPGQDPQFLISFYEKMQSDKGSIPDRFSAQQFSDYHSELNMSSLELGDSALYFCASSLRGGHTEAFFGQGTRLTVV.

The chain carries TRBV29-1 and TRBJ2-3; D unclear. V gave up 8 bases and J gave up 4 bases, with 10 bases separating them. The CDR3 totals 11 residues. CDR1 SQVTM and CDR2 ANQGSEA come from the germline V gene. The CDR3 nucleotides are TGCAGCCCCAGAAGTTCAGATACGCAGTATTTT. Its protein product is CSPRSSDTQYF.

The J gene is TRBJ2-1, the V gene TRBV5-1; D gene unclear. The CDR3 totals 15 residues. CDR1 is SGHRS and CDR2 is YFSETQ in the germline V gene. The V and J ends lost 1 base and 8 bases respectively, with 16 bases between them. CDR3 nucleotides: TGCGCCAGCAGCTTGATACAGTCGCAGACCCATGAGCAGTTCTTC. This codes for CASSLIQSQTHEQFF.

This chain links TRBV5-1 with TRBJ1-2; D unclear. The V end was cut by 0 bases, the J end by 8 bases, with 11 bases between. Germline V CDR1 and CDR2: SGHRS, YFSETQ. This CDR3 is 13 amino acids long. The CDR3 here is CASSLDIGGGYTF. CDR3 bases: TGCGCCAGCAGCTTGGATATAGGAGGAGGCTACACCTTC.

In this sample, this clone turned up a few times. The rearrangement joins TRBV29-1 to TRBJ2-3; TRBD2 agrees at 10 bases. After removal of 4 bases from V and 5 bases from J, the junction contained 3 bases not matched to a gene. The V gene's germline CDR1 is SQVTM and CDR2 ANQGSEA. The length of the CDR3 is 13 residues. The CDR3 coding sequence is TGCAGCGTTGTAGTAGCGGGGGGAGATACGCAGTATTTT. Protein product: CSVVVAGGDTQYF.

The chain carries TRBV4-3 and TRBJ2-7, with D perhaps TRBD2 (5 bases). Germline CDR1 is LGHNA and CDR2 is YSLEER. Trimming took 4 bases from V and 6 from J, leaving 19 bases between them. This CDR3 is 15 amino acids long. The CDR3 loop reads CASSPSAVSTSEQYF. DNA for the CDR3: TGCGCCAGCAGCCCTTCAGCGGTTTCCACCTCCGAGCAGTACTTC.

The rearrangement links TRBV9 to TRBJ2-5; the D is unclear. Per germline, CDR1 SGDLS and CDR2 YYNGEE. Trimming cost V 4 bases and J 2 bases, with 6 bases left between them. The CDR3 spans 12 residues. The CDR3 loop reads CASSPNQETQYF. Written as DNA, the CDR3 is TGTGCCAGCAGCCCTAATCAAGAGACCCAGTACTTC. The whole variable domain, filled in from reference TRBV9 and TRBJ2-5, reads DSGVTQTPKHLITATGQRVTLRCSPRSGDLSVYWYQQSLDQGLQFLIQYYNGEERAKGNILERFSAQQFPDLHSELNLSSLELGDSALYFCASSPNQETQYFGPGTRLLVL.

The J gene is TRBJ2-1, the V gene TRBV6-5; weak D call: TRBD1 (6 bases). The CDR3 length is 15 residues. Between the trimmed V and J ends, which lost 2 bases and 16 bases, there was a span of 24 bases. Per germline, CDR1 MNHEY and CDR2 SVGAGI. The CDR3 region is CASSYADRTLHREFF. The DNA for the CDR3 is TGTGCCAGCAGTTACGCAGACAGGACACTTCACAGGGAATTCTTC.

This clone was counted only a few times. This chain joins TRBV29-1 and TRBJ2-1; 12 nucleotides line up with TRBD2. The ends lost 4 bases at V and 4 bases at J; junction bases unmatched: 17. The CDR3 loop spans 19 amino acids. CDR1 and CDR2 from the germline V gene are SQVTM and ANQGSEA. The chain's CDR3 is CSVVKFWLAGGTSYNEQFF. CDR3 coding DNA: TGCAGCGTTGTGAAGTTCTGGCTAGCGGGGGGGACTAGTTACAATGAGCAGTTCTTC.

This chain links TRBV2 with TRBJ1-1, with 9 bases matching TRBD1. Trimming cost V 5 bases and J 1 base; bases outside gene matches: 8. Germline lookup yields CDR1 SNHLY and CDR2 FYNNEI. The CDR3 length is 16 residues. CDR3 nucleotides: TGTGCCAGCAGTTTACAGGGGGCGAGATCGAACACTGAAGCTTTCTTT. Its protein product is CASSLQGARSNTEAFF.

The V and J genes are TRBV28 and TRBJ2-2, with TRBD2 as a possible D gene (6 bases). The CDR3 sequence is 18 residues long. CDR1 and CDR2 from the germline V gene are MDHEN and SYDVKM. The V end lost 3 bases, the J end lost 7 bases, and 24 bases lay between the germline ends. This CDR3 reads CASSLAAAGRGPNGELFF. The CDR3 nucleotides read TGTGCCAGCAGTTTGGCAGCTGCGGGGCGAGGGCCCAACGGGGAGCTGTTTTTT. Together with reference TRBV28 and TRBJ2-2, the CDR3 gives the full variable domain: DVKVTQSSRYLVKRTGEKVFLECVQDMDHENMFWYRQDPGLGLRLIYFSYDVKMKEKGDIPEGYSVSREKKERFSLILESASTNQTSMYLCASSLAAAGRGPNGELFFGEGSRLTVL.

The chain uses TRBV5-4 and TRBJ1-6; D is unclear. Germline-derived CDR1 and CDR2 are SGHNT and YYREEE (reference sequence). Trimming shortened V by 0 bases and J by 7 bases, and 11 bases separated the two germline ends. The CDR3 has 15 residues. The chain's CDR3 is CASSLGLEQNSPLHF. The CDR3 DNA sequence: TGTGCCAGCAGCTTGGGACTTGAGCAAAATTCACCCCTCCACTTT.

This chain links TRBV10-2 with TRBJ1-1; 10 bases agree with TRBD1. J lost 0 bases, V lost 6 bases, and 1 base had no gene match. Germline loops: CDR1 WSHSY, CDR2 SAAADI. CDR3 length: 14 amino acids. The CDR3 here is CASSGTGVNTEAFF. CDR3 bases: TGCGCCAGCAGCGGGACAGGGGTGAACACTGAAGCTTTCTTT.

The rearrangement joins TRBV6-5 to TRBJ1-1; D possibly corresponds to TRBD1 (5 bases). CDR3 length: 12 amino acids. Germline V CDR1 and CDR2: MNHEY, SVGAGI. Deletions cut 6 bases from V and 10 bases from J, with 15 bases between. The CDR3 reads CASRPTTGGAFF. In DNA form, the CDR3 reads TGTGCCAGCAGACCTACCACCGGGGGAGCTTTCTTT.

The chain uses TRBV7-9 and TRBJ2-1, with D maybe TRBD1 (6 bases). The CDR3 has 13 amino acids. V shed 1 base and J shed 10 bases, with 11 bases lying between them. Germline CDR1 SEHNR, CDR2 FQNEAQ (reference sequence). The CDR3 DNA follows: TGTGCCAGCAGCTTAGAGGTCGGGACAGAGCAGTTCTTC. It specifies CASSLEVGTEQFF.